This T cell receptor (beta chain) is drawn from a study of blood T cell repertoires in COVID-19. Study-wide background: COVID-19 samples, acute and convalescent, were from the United States, Italy and Spain. Sample material is recorded as cDNA or gDNA derived from T cells, B-cell-depleted T cells, or PBMCs.

The CDR3 totals 19 residues. The V gene lost 0 bases and the J gene lost 4 bases, with 21 bases spanning the gap. Germline CDR1 LGHNA, CDR2 YSLEER. In the study's own analysis: Amplified reference gene primers provided the basis for estimating nucleated cell counts. Only in-frame clones appear in the TCRdb table, and some are missing; sequencing was by immunoSEQ multiplex PCR. The V and J calls and the clone size are those of that table, but D and trimming were determined from the DNA. The sample has roughly 32,000 clones, approximately 71% seen once. The sequence was obtained from an older man with active or convalescent COVID-19. This sequence joins TRBV4-3 and TRBJ1-4; D possibly corresponds to TRBD1 (6 bases). The specimen was peripheral blood. CDR3 in DNA: TGCGCCAGCAGCCAAGATCTAACGACAGGACAGCGAATTAATGAAAAACTGTTTTTT. It translates to CASSQDLTTGQRINEKLFF.